This T cell receptor (beta chain) originates from a study of T cell changes during pregnancy in multiple sclerosis. CDR1 is SGHVS, CDR2 FQNEAQ, per germline. The length of the CDR3 is 16 residues. With 7 bases clipped from V and 6 bases from J, the junction kept 12 bases outside the gene matches. Only in-frame clones appear in the TCRdb table, and some are missing; sequencing was by immunoSEQ multiplex PCR. The repertoire holds some 70,000 clones, with just over 90% as singletons. The source was peripheral blood, collected in the second trimester of pregnancy. The chain recombines TRBV7-8 with TRBJ2-3; TRBD2 matches at 11 bases. This receptor was identified in a female donor in good health, enrolled as a control in a pregnancy study. The CDR3 spells CASTRTSGGPGDTQYF. The CDR3 bases are TGTGCCAGCACTAGAACTAGCGGGGGCCCGGGGGATACGCAGTATTTT.